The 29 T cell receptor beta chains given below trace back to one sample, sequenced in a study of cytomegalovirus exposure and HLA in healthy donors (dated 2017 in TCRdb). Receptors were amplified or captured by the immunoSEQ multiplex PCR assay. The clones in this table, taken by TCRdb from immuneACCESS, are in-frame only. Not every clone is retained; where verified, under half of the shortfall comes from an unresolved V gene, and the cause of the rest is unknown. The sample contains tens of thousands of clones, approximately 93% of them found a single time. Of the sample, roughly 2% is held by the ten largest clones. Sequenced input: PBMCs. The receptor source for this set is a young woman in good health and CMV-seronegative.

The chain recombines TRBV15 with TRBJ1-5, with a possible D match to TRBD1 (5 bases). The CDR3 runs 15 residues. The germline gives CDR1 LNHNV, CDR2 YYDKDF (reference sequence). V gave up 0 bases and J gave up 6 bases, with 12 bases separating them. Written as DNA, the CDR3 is TGTGCCACCAGCAGAGACCGAGGAGGGGCTCAGCCCCAGCATTTT. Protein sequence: CATSRDRGGAQPQHF.

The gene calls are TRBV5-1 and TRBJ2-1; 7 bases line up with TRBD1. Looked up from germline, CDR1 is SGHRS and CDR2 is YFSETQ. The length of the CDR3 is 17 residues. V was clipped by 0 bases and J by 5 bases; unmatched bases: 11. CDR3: CASSLERGRVLDNEQFF. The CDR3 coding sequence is TGCGCCAGCAGCTTGGAGAGGGGGCGCGTGCTCGACAATGAGCAGTTCTTC.

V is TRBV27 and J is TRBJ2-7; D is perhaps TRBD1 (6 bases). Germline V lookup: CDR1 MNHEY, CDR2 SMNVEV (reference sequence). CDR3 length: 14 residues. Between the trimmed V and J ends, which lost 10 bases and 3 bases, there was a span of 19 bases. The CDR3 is CATLLNREGYEQYF. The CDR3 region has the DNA TGTGCCACCCTTCTAAACAGGGAAGGCTACGAGCAGTACTTC.

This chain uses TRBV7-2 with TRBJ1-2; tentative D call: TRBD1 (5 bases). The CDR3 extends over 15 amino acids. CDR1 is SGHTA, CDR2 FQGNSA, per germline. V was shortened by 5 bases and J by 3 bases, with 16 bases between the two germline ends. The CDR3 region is CASSPPAGLDYGYTF. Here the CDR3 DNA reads TGTGCCAGCAGCCCCCCAGCAGGGTTGGACTATGGCTACACCTTC. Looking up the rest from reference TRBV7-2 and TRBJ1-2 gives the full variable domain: GAGVSQSPSNKVTEKGKDVELRCDPISGHTALYWYRQSLGQGLEFLIYFQGNSAPDKSGLPSDRFSAERTGGSVSTLTIQRTQQEDSAVYLCASSPPAGLDYGYTFGSGTRLTVV.

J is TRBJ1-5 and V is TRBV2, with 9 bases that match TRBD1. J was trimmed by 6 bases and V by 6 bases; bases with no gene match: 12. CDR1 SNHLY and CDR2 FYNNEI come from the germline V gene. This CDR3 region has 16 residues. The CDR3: CASRKLTTGGGQPQHF. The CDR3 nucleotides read TGTGCCAGCAGAAAGCTGACTACAGGGGGCGGTCAGCCCCAGCATTTT.

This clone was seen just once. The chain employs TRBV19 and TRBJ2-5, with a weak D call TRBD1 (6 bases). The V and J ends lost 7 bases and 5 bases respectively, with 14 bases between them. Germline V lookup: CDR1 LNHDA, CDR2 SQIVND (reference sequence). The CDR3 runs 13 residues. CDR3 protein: CASNQGRMETQYF. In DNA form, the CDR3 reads TGTGCCAGTAACCAGGGGCGGATGGAGACCCAGTACTTC. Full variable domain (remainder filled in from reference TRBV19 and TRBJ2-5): DGGITQSPKYLFRKEGQNVTLSCEQNLNHDAMYWYRQDPGQGLRLIYYSQIVNDFQKGDIAEGYSVSREKKESFPLTVTSAQKNPTAFYLCASNQGRMETQYFGPGTRLLVL.

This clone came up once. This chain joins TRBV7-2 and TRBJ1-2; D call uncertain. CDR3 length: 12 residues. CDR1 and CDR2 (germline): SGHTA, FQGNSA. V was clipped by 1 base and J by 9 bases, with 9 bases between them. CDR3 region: CASSLDRRSYTF. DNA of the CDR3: TGTGCCAGCAGCTTAGATCGGAGGAGCTACACCTTC.

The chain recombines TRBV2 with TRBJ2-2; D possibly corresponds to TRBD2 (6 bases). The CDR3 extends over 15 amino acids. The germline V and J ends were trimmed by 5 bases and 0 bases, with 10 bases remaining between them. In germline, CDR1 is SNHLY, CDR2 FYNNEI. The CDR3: CASSTTSSNTGELFF. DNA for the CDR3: TGTGCCAGCAGTACGACTAGTTCGAACACCGGGGAGCTGTTTTTT.

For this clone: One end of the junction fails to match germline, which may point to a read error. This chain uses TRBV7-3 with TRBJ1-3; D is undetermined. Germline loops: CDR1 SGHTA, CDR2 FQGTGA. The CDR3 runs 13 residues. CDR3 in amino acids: CASSENTGDTIYF. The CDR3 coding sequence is TGTGCCAGCAGCGAGAATACTGGAGACACCATATATTTT. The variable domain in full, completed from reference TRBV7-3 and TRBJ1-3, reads GAGVSQTPSNKVTEKGKYVELRCDPISGHTALYWYRQSLGQGPEFLIYFQGTGAADDSGLPNDRFFAVRPEGSVSTLKIQRTERGDSAVYLCASSENTGDTIYFGEGSWLTVV.

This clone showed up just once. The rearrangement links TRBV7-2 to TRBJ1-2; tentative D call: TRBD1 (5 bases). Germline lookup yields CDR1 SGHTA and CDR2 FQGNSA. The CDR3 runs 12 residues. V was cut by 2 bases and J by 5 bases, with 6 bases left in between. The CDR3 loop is CASSLSGYGYTF. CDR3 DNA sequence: TGTGCCAGCAGCTTATCAGGGTATGGCTACACCTTC.

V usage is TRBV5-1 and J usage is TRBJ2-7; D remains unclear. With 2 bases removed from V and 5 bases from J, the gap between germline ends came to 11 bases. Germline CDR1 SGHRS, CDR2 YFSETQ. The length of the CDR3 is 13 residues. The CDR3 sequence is CASSLRPEDEQYF. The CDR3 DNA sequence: TGCGCCAGCAGCTTAAGGCCCGAGGACGAGCAGTACTTC.

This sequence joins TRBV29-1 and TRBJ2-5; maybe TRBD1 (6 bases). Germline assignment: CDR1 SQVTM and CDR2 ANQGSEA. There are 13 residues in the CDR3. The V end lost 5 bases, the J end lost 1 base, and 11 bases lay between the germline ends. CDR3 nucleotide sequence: TGCAGCGTTCATTTGGACAGCCAAGAGACCCAGTACTTC. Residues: CSVHLDSQETQYF.

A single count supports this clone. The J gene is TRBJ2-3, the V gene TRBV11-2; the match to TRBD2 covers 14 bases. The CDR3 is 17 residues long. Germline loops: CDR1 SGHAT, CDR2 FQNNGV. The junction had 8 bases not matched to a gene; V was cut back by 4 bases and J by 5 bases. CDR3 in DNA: TGTGCCAGCAGCTCCGGACTAGCGGGAGGTAAAAGAGATACGCAGTATTTT. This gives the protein CASSSGLAGGKRDTQYF.

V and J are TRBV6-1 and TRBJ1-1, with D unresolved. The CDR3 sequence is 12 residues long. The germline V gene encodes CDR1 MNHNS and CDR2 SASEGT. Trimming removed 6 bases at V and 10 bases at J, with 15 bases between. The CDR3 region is CASRGENIVAFF. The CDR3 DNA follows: TGTGCCAGCAGAGGAGAAAATATCGTAGCTTTCTTT.

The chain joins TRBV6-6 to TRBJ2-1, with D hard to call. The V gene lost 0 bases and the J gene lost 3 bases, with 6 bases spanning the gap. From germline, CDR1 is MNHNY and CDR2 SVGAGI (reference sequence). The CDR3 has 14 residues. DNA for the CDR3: TGTGCCAGCAGTTACTCGGCAGTCTACAATGAGCAGTTCTTC. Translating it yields CASSYSAVYNEQFF.

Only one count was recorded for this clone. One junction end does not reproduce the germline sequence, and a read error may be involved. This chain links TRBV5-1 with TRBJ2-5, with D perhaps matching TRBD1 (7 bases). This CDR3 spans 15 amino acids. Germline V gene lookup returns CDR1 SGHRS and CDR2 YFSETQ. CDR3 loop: CAGSLASGGQETQYF. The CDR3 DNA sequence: TGCGCCGGCAGCTTGGCGTCCGGGGGACAGGAGACCCAGTACTTC. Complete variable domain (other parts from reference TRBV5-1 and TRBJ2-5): KAGVTQTPRYLIKTRGQQVTLSCSPISGHRSVSWYQQTPGQGLQFLFEYFSETQRNKGNFPGRFSGRQFSNSRSEMNVSTLELGDSALYLCAGSLASGGQETQYFGPGTRLLVL.

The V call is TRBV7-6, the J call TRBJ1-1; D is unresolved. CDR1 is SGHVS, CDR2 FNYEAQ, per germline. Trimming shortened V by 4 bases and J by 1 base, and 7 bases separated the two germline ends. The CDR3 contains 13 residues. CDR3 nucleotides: TGTGCCAGCAGCTCACAAGAGAACACTGAAGCTTTCTTT. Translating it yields CASSSQENTEAFF. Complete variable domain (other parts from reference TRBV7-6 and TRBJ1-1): GAGVSQSPRYKVTKRGQDVALRCDPISGHVSLYWYRQALGQGPEFLTYFNYEAQQDKSGLPNDRFSAERPEGSISTLTIQRTEQRDSAMYRCASSSQENTEAFFGQGTRLTVV.

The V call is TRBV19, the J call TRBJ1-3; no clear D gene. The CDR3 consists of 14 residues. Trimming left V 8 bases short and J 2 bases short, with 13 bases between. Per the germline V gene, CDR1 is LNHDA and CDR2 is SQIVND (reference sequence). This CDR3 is CASSPTPTGNTIYF. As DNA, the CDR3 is TGTGCCAGTTCTCCAACTCCTACTGGAAACACCATATATTTT. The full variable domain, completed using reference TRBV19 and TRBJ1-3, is DGGITQSPKYLFRKEGQNVTLSCEQNLNHDAMYWYRQDPGQGLRLIYYSQIVNDFQKGDIAEGYSVSREKKESFPLTVTSAQKNPTAFYLCASSPTPTGNTIYFGEGSWLTVV.

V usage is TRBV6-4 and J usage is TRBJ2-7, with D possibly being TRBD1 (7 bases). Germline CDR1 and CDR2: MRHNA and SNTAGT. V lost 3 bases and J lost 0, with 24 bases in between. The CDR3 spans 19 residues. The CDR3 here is CASSEGGPLRGGSSYEQYF. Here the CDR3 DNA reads TGTGCCAGCAGTGAAGGGGGCCCTTTACGTGGGGGGAGCTCCTACGAGCAGTACTTC.

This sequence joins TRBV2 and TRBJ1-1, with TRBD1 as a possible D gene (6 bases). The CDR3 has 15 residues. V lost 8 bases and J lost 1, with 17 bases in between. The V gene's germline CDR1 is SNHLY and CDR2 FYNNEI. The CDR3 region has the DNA TGTGCCAGCGCGAAAGAGGGGGTGGGGAACACTGAAGCTTTCTTT. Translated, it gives CASAKEGVGNTEAFF.

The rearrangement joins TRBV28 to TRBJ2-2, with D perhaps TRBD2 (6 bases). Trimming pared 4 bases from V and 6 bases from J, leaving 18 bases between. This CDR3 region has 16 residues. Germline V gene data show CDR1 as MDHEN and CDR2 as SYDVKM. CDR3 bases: TGTGCCAGCAGTTCTTCTAGCGCAGTAAGGTCCGGGGAGCTGTTTTTT. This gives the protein CASSSSSAVRSGELFF.

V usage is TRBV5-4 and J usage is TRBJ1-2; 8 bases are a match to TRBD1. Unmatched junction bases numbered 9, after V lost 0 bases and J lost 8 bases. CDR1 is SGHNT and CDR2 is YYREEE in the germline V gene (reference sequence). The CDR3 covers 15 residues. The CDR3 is CASSLGTSGTGGYTF. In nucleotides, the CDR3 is TGTGCCAGCAGCTTGGGTACCTCCGGGACAGGAGGCTACACCTTC.

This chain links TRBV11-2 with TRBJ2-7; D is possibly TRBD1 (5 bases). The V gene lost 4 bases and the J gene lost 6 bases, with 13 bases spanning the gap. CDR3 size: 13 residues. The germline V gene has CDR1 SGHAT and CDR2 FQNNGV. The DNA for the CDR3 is TGTGCCAGCAGCTCCCAGGACACTCCCGAGCAGTACTTC. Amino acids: CASSSQDTPEQYF.

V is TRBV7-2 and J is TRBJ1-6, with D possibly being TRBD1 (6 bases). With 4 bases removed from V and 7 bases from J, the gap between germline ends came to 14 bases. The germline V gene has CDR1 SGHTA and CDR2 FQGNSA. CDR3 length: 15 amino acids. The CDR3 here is CASSSGRGGNSPLHF. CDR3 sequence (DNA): TGTGCCAGCAGCTCAGGACGGGGGGGCAATTCACCCCTCCACTTT.

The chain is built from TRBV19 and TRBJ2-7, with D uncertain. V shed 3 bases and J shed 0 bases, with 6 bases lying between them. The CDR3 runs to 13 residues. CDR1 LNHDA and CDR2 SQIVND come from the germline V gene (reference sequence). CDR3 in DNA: TGTGCCAGTAGTATCCCGGGCTCCTACGAGCAGTACTTC. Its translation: CASSIPGSYEQYF.

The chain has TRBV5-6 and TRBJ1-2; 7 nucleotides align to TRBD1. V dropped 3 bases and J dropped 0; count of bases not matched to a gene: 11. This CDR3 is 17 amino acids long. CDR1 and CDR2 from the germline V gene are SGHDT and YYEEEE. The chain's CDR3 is CASSSFSIGTANYGYTF. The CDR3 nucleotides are TGTGCCAGCAGCTCATTCTCGATAGGGACAGCTAACTATGGCTACACCTTC. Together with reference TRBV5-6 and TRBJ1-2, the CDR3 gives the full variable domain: DAGVTQSPTHLIKTRGQQVTLRCSPKSGHDTVSWYQQALGQGPQFIFQYYEEEERQRGNFPDRFSGHQFPNYSSELNVNALLLGDSALYLCASSSFSIGTANYGYTFGSGTRLTVV.

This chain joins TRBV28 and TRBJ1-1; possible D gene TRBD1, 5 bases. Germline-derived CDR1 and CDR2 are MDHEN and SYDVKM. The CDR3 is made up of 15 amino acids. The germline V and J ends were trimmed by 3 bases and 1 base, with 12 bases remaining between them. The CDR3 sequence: CASSFDSRGNTEAFF. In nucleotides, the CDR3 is TGTGCCAGCAGTTTCGACAGCCGAGGGAACACTGAAGCTTTCTTT. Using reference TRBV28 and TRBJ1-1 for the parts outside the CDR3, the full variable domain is DVKVTQSSRYLVKRTGEKVFLECVQDMDHENMFWYRQDPGLGLRLIYFSYDVKMKEKGDIPEGYSVSREKKERFSLILESASTNQTSMYLCASSFDSRGNTEAFFGQGTRLTVV.

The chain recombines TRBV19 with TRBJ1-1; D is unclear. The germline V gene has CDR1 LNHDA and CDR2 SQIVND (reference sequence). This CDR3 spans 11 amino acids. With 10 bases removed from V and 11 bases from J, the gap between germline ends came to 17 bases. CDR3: CATLKGEAAFF. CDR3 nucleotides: TGTGCCACCCTAAAGGGAGAAGCGGCTTTCTTT.

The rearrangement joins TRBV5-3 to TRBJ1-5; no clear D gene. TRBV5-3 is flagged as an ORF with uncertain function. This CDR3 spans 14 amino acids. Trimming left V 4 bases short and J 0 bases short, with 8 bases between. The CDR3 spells CARSVHYSNQPQHF. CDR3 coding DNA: TGTGCCAGAAGCGTACACTATAGCAATCAGCCCCAGCATTTT.